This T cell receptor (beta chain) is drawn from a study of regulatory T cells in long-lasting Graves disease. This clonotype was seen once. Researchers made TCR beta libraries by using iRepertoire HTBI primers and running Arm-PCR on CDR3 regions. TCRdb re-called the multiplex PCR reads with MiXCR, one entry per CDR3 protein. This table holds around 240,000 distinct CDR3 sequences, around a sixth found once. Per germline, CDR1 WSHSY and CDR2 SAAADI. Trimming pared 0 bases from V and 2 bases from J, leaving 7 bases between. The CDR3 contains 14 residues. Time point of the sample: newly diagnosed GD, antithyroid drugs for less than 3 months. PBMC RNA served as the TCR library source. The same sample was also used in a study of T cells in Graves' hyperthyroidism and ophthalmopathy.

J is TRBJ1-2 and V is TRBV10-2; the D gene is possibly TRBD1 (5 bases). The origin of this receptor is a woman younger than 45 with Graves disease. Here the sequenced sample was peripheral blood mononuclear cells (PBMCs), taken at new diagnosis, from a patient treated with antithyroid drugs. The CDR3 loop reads CASSESGANYGYTF. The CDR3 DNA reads TGCGCCAGCAGTGAGTCAGGGGCCAACTATGGCTACACCTTC.